This TCR beta chain is drawn from a study of shared clonotypes between healthy human individuals. Germline V CDR1 and CDR2: WSHSY, SAAADI. The CDR3 consists of 17 residues. The method was immunoSEQ multiplex PCR; TCRdb's version includes in-frame clones alone and lacks a portion of them. The sample contains 850,000 to 1,200,000 clones, 65% to 75% of which appear only once. The sequenced sample consisted of memory CD4+ T cells sorted from blood. The subset: CD45RA-negative fraction. This receptor was taken from a man younger than 30 in good health. This rearrangement joins TRBV10-2 to TRBJ2-5; TRBD1 aligns across 8 bases. The J call is uncertain, as TRBJ2-7 better fits the DNA end. The CDR3 sequence: CASSEPGQGRGSYEQYF. The CDR3 DNA is TGCGCCAGCAGTGAGCCAGGACAGGGCAGGGGCTCCTACGAGCAGTACTTC.